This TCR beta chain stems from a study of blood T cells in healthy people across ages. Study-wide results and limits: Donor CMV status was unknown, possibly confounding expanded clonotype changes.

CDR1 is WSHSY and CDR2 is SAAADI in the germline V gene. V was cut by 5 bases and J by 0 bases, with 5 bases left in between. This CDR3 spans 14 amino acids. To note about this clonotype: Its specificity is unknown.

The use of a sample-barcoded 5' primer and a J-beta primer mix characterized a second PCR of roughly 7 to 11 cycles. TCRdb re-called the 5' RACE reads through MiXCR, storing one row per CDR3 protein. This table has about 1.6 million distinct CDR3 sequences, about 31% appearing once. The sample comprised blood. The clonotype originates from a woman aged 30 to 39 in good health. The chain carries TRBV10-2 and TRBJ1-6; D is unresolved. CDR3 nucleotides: TGCGCCAGCAGTCCCACCTCCTATAATTCACCCCTCCACTTT. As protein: CASSPTSYNSPLHF.